A selection of T cell receptor beta chains follows, all from one sample in a study of cytomegalovirus exposure and HLA in healthy donors. Assay: immunoSEQ multiplex PCR; the TCRdb copy retains only in-frame clones and omits some. The data show 90,000 to 110,000 clones, 60% to 80% seen once. Material: PBMCs. These receptors originate from a man aged 25-45 years in good health and CMV-seronegative. Both conserved end residues are part of each CDR3. Each record gives: clone size, D gene, V gene, J gene, CDR3 protein, CDR3 DNA. D genes are given only for firm matches. The listing skips clone size in some rows; elsewhere it reads once, few, many or a size class.

size: few
D: -
V: TRBV2
J: TRBJ1-4
CDR3: CASRTQGPGWEKLFF
DNA: TGTGCCAGCAGGACTCAGGGGCCGGGTTGGGAAAAACTGTTTTTT

size: -
D: TRBD2
V: TRBV9
J: TRBJ2-1
CDR3: CASSISGRAYNEQFF
DNA: TGTGCCAGCAGCATCTCTGGGAGGGCCTACAATGAGCAGTTCTTC

size: few
D: TRBD1
V: TRBV7-8
J: TRBJ1-5
CDR3: CASSIGTGWSNQPQHF
DNA: TGTGCCAGCAGCATCGGGACAGGGTGGAGCAATCAGCCCCAGCATTTT

size: -
D: TRBD2
V: TRBV27
J: TRBJ2-1
CDR3: CASSSLAGARIEQFF
DNA: TGTGCCAGCAGTTCCCTAGCGGGAGCAAGGATTGAGCAGTTCTTC

size: -
D: TRBD1
V: TRBV5-5
J: TRBJ2-7
CDR3: CASSLAGTGKKIYEQYF
DNA: TGTGCCAGCAGCCTTGCCGGGACAGGGAAGAAAATTTACGAGCAGTACTTC

size: -
D: TRBD1
V: TRBV27
J: TRBJ1-5
CDR3: CASSQRTGLDQPQHF
DNA: TGTGCCAGCAGTCAACGGACAGGTCTCGATCAGCCCCAGCATTTT

size: few
D: TRBD1
V: TRBV5-1
J: TRBJ2-7
CDR3: CASRPGQGILGSYEQYF
DNA: TGCGCCAGCAGACCGGGACAGGGGATTTTGGGCTCCTACGAGCAGTACTTC

size: few
D: -
V: TRBV18
J: TRBJ1-2
CDR3: CASSPTGYGYTF
DNA: TGTGCCAGCTCACCAACAGGCTATGGCTACACCTTC

size: -
D: TRBD1
V: TRBV7-8
J: TRBJ2-5
CDR3: CASSSRTGVGEQYF
DNA: TGTGCCAGCAGCAGCCGGACAGGGGTCGGGGAGCAGTACTTC

size: few
D: TRBD1
V: TRBV5-8
J: TRBJ1-4
CDR3: CASSLVGTGSEKLFF
DNA: TGTGCCAGCAGCTTGGTGGGGACAGGGTCTGAAAAACTGTTTTTT

size: few
D: -
V: TRBV7-3
J: TRBJ2-1
CDR3: CASSFGGEQFF
DNA: TGTGCCAGCAGCTTTGGCGGTGAGCAGTTCTTC

size: few
D: -
V: TRBV6-4
J: TRBJ2-3
CDR3: CASSDSERDTQYF
DNA: TGTGCCAGCAGTGACTCCGAGAGAGATACGCAGTATTTT

size: -
D: TRBD2
V: TRBV11-3
J: TRBJ2-3
CDR3: CASSRLAGGSTDTQYF
DNA: TGTGCCAGCAGCCGACTAGCGGGAGGGAGCACAGATACGCAGTATTTT

size: -
D: -
V: TRBV27
J: TRBJ2-7
CDR3: CASSSYTRQYEQYF
DNA: TGTGCCAGCAGTTCTTATACCCGACAATACGAGCAGTACTTC

size: -
D: TRBD2
V: TRBV15
J: TRBJ2-4
CDR3: CATSIHAGTSGSGAKNIQYF
DNA: TGTGCCACCAGCATTCACGCCGGGACTAGCGGGAGCGGAGCCAAAAACATTCAGTACTTC

size: -
D: TRBD1
V: TRBV6-5
J: TRBJ1-1
CDR3: CASSYIGQGVTEAFF
DNA: TGTGCCAGCAGTTACATCGGACAGGGGGTTACTGAAGCTTTCTTT

size: -
D: -
V: TRBV7-8
J: TRBJ1-1
CDR3: CASSPVYTEAFF
DNA: TGTGCCAGCAGCCCCGTGTACACTGAAGCTTTCTTT

size: -
D: -
V: TRBV7-2
J: TRBJ2-3
CDR3: CASSPRQGKDTQYF
DNA: TGTGCCAGCAGCCCCCGGCAGGGTAAAGATACGCAGTATTTT

size: -
D: -
V: TRBV9
J: TRBJ1-2
CDR3: CASSVAPDYYGYTF
DNA: TGTGCCAGCAGCGTAGCTCCAGACTACTATGGCTACACCTTC

size: -
D: TRBD1
V: TRBV29-1
J: TRBJ1-2
CDR3: CSATGTGGGTGYTF
DNA: TGCAGCGCCACCGGGACAGGGGGCGGTACTGGCTACACCTTC

size: -
D: -
V: TRBV7-2
J: TRBJ2-1
CDR3: CASGPRGYNEQFF
DNA: TGTGCCAGCGGACCCCGGGGCTACAATGAGCAGTTCTTC

size: few
D: -
V: TRBV4-3
J: TRBJ1-1
CDR3: CASSQDQVNTEAFF
DNA: TGCGCCAGCAGCCAAGATCAGGTGAACACTGAAGCTTTCTTT

size: -
D: -
V: TRBV9
J: TRBJ2-2
CDR3: CASSVVELAYTGELFF
DNA: TGTGCCAGCAGCGTAGTCGAACTAGCCTACACCGGGGAGCTGTTTTTT

size: -
D: -
V: TRBV18
J: TRBJ2-7
CDR3: CASSPVGGNYEQYF
DNA: TGTGCCAGCTCACCGGTCGGGGGTAACTACGAGCAGTACTTC

size: few
D: -
V: TRBV10-1
J: TRBJ1-6
CDR3: CASGQGYNSPLHF
DNA: TGCGCCAGCGGGCAGGGGTATAATTCACCCCTCCACTTT

size: -
D: TRBD2
V: TRBV4-3
J: TRBJ2-3
CDR3: CASSPFFSGSTDTQYF
DNA: TGCGCCAGCAGCCCCTTCTTTAGCGGGAGCACAGATACGCAGTATTTT

size: few
D: -
V: TRBV27
J: TRBJ2-4
CDR3: CASSNSIQGSKNIQYF
DNA: TGTGCCAGCAGCAACTCAATCCAGGGGTCCAAAAACATTCAGTACTTC

size: once
D: -
V: TRBV7-2
J: TRBJ2-2
CDR3: CASSLSYRVAYTGELFF
DNA: TGTGCCAGCAGCTTAAGCTACAGGGTCGCTTACACCGGGGAGCTGTTTTTT

size: -
D: -
V: TRBV4-3
J: TRBJ1-5
CDR3: CASSQTHSTSNQPQHF
DNA: TGCGCCAGCAGCCAAACGCACAGTACAAGCAATCAGCCCCAGCATTTT

size: -
D: TRBD1
V: TRBV9
J: TRBJ2-3
CDR3: CASSPLRTGPTDTQYF
DNA: TGTGCCAGCAGCCCCCTTCGGACAGGGCCCACAGATACGCAGTATTTT

size: once
D: -
V: TRBV4-2
J: TRBJ2-1
CDR3: CASQGGGTNSYNEQFF
DNA: TGTGCCAGCCAGGGAGGCGGGACGAACTCCTACAATGAGCAGTTCTTC

size: -
D: -
V: TRBV7-2
J: TRBJ1-5
CDR3: CASSLVRTGNQPQHF
DNA: TGTGCCAGCAGCTTAGTCCGAACGGGCAATCAGCCCCAGCATTTT

size: -
D: TRBD2
V: TRBV9
J: TRBJ2-4
CDR3: CASSVGLAGGPSKNIQYF
DNA: TGTGCCAGCAGCGTAGGCTTAGCGGGAGGGCCAAGCAAAAACATTCAGTACTTC

size: -
D: -
V: TRBV30
J: TRBJ2-7
CDR3: CAWSGDYEQYF
DNA: TGTGCCTGGAGCGGAGACTACGAGCAGTACTTC

size: -
D: -
V: TRBV5-1
J: TRBJ2-7
CDR3: CASSSKRGAIYEQYF
DNA: TGCGCCAGCAGCTCCAAACGGGGGGCGATCTACGAGCAGTACTTC

size: -
D: -
V: TRBV7-8
J: TRBJ1-2
CDR3: CASSLELEEGYTF
DNA: TGTGCCAGCAGCTTAGAATTAGAGGAGGGCTACACCTTC